The 23 T cell receptor beta chains reported below all come from one sample, sequenced in a study of cytomegalovirus exposure and HLA in healthy donors. PCR primers comprised 60 Vbeta and 13 Jbeta primers. Using immunoSEQ multiplex PCR, the repertoire was profiled, and TCRdb retains in-frame clones only, with some absent. The sample has some 220,000 clones, around 80% seen once. The sample taken for sequencing was PBMCs. These receptors were taken from a boy aged 5-17 years in good health and CMV-seronegative.

A single count supports this clone. The chain is built from TRBV10-1 and TRBJ2-7; D gene unclear. The CDR3 loop spans 14 amino acids. In germline, CDR1 is WNHNN, CDR2 SYGVQD (reference sequence). Trimming left V 3 bases short and J 5 bases short, with 14 bases between. The CDR3: CASSEYRVFNEQYF. The CDR3 DNA is TGCGCCAGCAGTGAATATCGAGTTTTCAACGAGCAGTACTTC.

The chain combines TRBV6-5 with TRBJ2-7; 7 nucleotides align to TRBD1. The CDR3 covers 14 residues. In germline, CDR1 is MNHEY, CDR2 SVGAGI. After removal of 7 bases from V and 2 bases from J, the junction contained 8 bases not matched to a gene. The CDR3 DNA is TGTGCCAGCAACAGAGCCGGGACAGCCTACGAGCAGTACTTC. Protein sequence: CASNRAGTAYEQYF.

The chain employs TRBV5-4 and TRBJ2-5; maybe TRBD1 (6 bases). The length of the CDR3 is 15 residues. The V gene lost 0 bases and the J gene lost 2 bases, with 11 bases spanning the gap. Germline V lookup: CDR1 SGHNT, CDR2 YYREEE (reference sequence). The CDR3 DNA sequence: TGTGCCAGCAGCTTGGCCGCTGGACAGCAAGAGACCCAGTACTTC. It codes for CASSLAAGQQETQYF.

V usage is TRBV15 and J usage is TRBJ2-7; D not certain. Deletions cut 5 bases from V and 5 bases from J, with 16 bases between. Germline CDR1 reads LNHNV; CDR2 reads YYDKDF (reference sequence). The CDR3 has 14 amino acids. CDR3 sequence reads: CATSGDPGPDEQYF. CDR3 coding DNA: TGTGCCACCAGCGGTGACCCTGGGCCCGACGAGCAGTACTTC.

V gene TRBV5-3 combines with J gene TRBJ1-1, with a weak D call TRBD1 (5 bases). TRBV5-3 is an ORF, with its function uncertain. This CDR3 comprises 16 residues. Trimming pared 7 bases from V and 3 bases from J, leaving 22 bases between. This CDR3 is CARPRGGGGEDTEAFF. In DNA form, the CDR3 reads TGTGCCAGACCGCGGGGGGGTGGGGGAGAGGACACTGAAGCTTTCTTT.

This rearrangement joins TRBV19 to TRBJ2-2; possibly TRBD2 for D (6 bases). CDR3 length: 14 amino acids. Germline V CDR1 and CDR2: LNHDA, SQIVND (reference sequence). The germline V and J ends were trimmed by 5 bases and 7 bases, with 14 bases remaining between them. The CDR3, as DNA: TGTGCCAGTAGTGGGACTCCCGTCGGCGGGGAGCTGTTTTTT. As protein: CASSGTPVGGELFF.

The genes are TRBV5-1 and TRBJ1-5; maybe TRBD1 (5 bases). Trimming shortened V by 0 bases and J by 4 bases, and 11 bases separated the two germline ends. From germline, CDR1 is SGHRS and CDR2 YFSETQ. CDR3 length: 15 residues. In nucleotides, the CDR3 is TGCGCCAGCAGCTTGGATGGGGGGGATAATCAGCCCCAGCATTTT. This translates into CASSLDGGDNQPQHF.

This clone turned up a few times. The chain combines TRBV2 with TRBJ1-1; D not resolved. Germline V gene lookup returns CDR1 SNHLY and CDR2 FYNNEI. The CDR3 extends over 14 amino acids. Trimming removed 3 bases at V and 0 bases at J, with 8 bases between. This CDR3 is CASSDGGMNTEAFF. CDR3 DNA sequence: TGTGCCAGCAGTGACGGCGGCATGAACACTGAAGCTTTCTTT.

This clone has only one observation. This rearrangement joins TRBV5-1 to TRBJ1-1, with D possibly TRBD1 on 6 matching bases. The CDR3 extends over 16 amino acids. V gave up 0 bases and J gave up 1 base, with 13 bases separating them. Germline CDR1 is SGHRS and CDR2 is YFSETQ. CDR3 in amino acids: CASSLVELQGNTEAFF. The CDR3 DNA reads as TGCGCCAGCAGCTTGGTCGAACTACAGGGGAACACTGAAGCTTTCTTT.

In DNA form, the CDR3 reads TGTGCCTGGACCCTAGGGGGCGATGGCTACACCTTC. Its protein product is CAWTLGGDGYTF. This rearrangement joins TRBV30 to TRBJ1-2; 7 bases map to TRBD1. V was clipped by 4 bases and J by 6 bases; unmatched bases: 5. Germline values: CDR1 GTSNPN, CDR2 SVGIG (reference sequence). This CDR3 region has 12 residues.

The chain has TRBV9 and TRBJ1-1; D unresolved. The CDR3 runs 16 residues. The V and J ends lost 3 bases and 1 base respectively, with 16 bases between them. Germline values: CDR1 SGDLS, CDR2 YYNGEE. CDR3 sequence: CASSEDPRAKNTEAFF. The CDR3 DNA reads as TGTGCCAGCAGCGAAGATCCGAGGGCGAAGAACACTGAAGCTTTCTTT.

The chain carries TRBV28 and TRBJ2-3; tentative D call: TRBD1 (6 bases). V was shortened by 3 bases and J by 5 bases, with 15 bases between the two germline ends. The germline CDR1 and CDR2 sequences are MDHEN and SYDVKM. The CDR3 extends over 15 amino acids. CDR3 sequence reads: CASSFRSVGGDTQYF. CDR3 sequence (DNA): TGTGCCAGCAGTTTTCGGAGTGTAGGGGGAGATACGCAGTATTTT.

The V call is TRBV19, the J call TRBJ2-7; D ambiguous. Looked up from germline, CDR1 is LNHDA and CDR2 is SQIVND (reference sequence). The V end was cut by 4 bases, the J end by 4 bases, with 8 bases between. The length of the CDR3 is 12 residues. The CDR3 loop reads CASSTAGYEQYF. In DNA form, the CDR3 reads TGTGCCAGTAGTACTGCAGGATACGAGCAGTACTTC.

V and J are TRBV4-1 and TRBJ2-7; a weak D match, TRBD2 (6 bases). V dropped 4 bases and J dropped 2 bases, with 15 bases sitting between them. Germline CDR1 and CDR2: MGHRA and YSYEKL. CDR3 size: 15 residues. CDR3 residues: CASSLEEGTAYEQYF. The CDR3 bases are TGCGCCAGCAGCCTTGAGGAGGGCACGGCCTACGAGCAGTACTTC.

The V and J genes are TRBV5-4 and TRBJ1-3; TRBD1 matches at 7 bases. From germline, CDR1 is SGHNT and CDR2 YYREEE (reference sequence). The CDR3 has 15 residues. Trimming took 0 bases from V and 4 from J; bases not matched to a gene: 4. The CDR3 DNA sequence: TGTGCCAGCAGCTTGGACACAGGGGTAGGAAACACCATATATTTT. Its protein is CASSLDTGVGNTIYF.

The J gene is TRBJ2-3, the V gene TRBV14; D gene unclear. This CDR3 region has 14 residues. Germline lookup yields CDR1 SGHDN and CDR2 FVKESK. V gave up 0 bases and J gave up 2 bases, with 6 bases separating them. CDR3 DNA sequence: TGTGCCAGCAGCCAAGAATCACTCACAGATACGCAGTATTTT. As protein: CASSQESLTDTQYF.

V is TRBV11-2 and J is TRBJ1-1; a possible D gene is TRBD1 (5 bases). This CDR3 spans 16 amino acids. V was cut by 2 bases and J by 0 bases, with 13 bases left in between. Looked up from germline, CDR1 is SGHAT and CDR2 is FQNNGV. CDR3 sequence reads: CASSLRRGDVNTEAFF. In nucleotides, the CDR3 is TGTGCCAGCAGCTTAAGGAGGGGCGACGTGAACACTGAAGCTTTCTTT.

This chain joins TRBV18 and TRBJ2-5; 8 nucleotides line up with TRBD1. CDR3 length equals 14 residues. V gave up 3 bases and J gave up 5 bases; unmatched junction bases: 5. Looked up from germline, CDR1 is KGHSH and CDR2 is LQKENI. CDR3 sequence (DNA): TGTGCCAGCTCACCGCGGACAGGGACGGAGACCCAGTACTTC. It encodes CASSPRTGTETQYF.

The rearrangement links TRBV9 to TRBJ1-4; 10 positions agree with TRBD1. CDR1 SGDLS and CDR2 YYNGEE come from the germline V gene. The CDR3 totals 18 residues. With V trimmed by 3 bases and J by 8 bases, 16 bases remained unmatched. The DNA of the CDR3 is TGTGCCAGCAGCGGAGGGGGACAGGGGTCTAGTCGGGCAGAAAAACTGTTTTTT. This codes for CASSGGGQGSSRAEKLFF.

Comments on this clone: The same CDR3 is also encoded by other DNA sequences in this sample. V gene TRBV9 combines with J gene TRBJ1-5, with D possibly TRBD1 on 5 matching bases. Trimming took 5 bases from V and 1 from J, leaving 10 bases between them. The CDR3 spans 14 residues. Per germline, CDR1 SGDLS and CDR2 YYNGEE. As DNA, the CDR3 is TGTGCCAGCAGTCAGGGAGGCAGCAATCAGCCCCAGCATTTT. It encodes CASSQGGSNQPQHF.

The J gene is TRBJ2-5, the V gene TRBV5-1, with 11 bases matching TRBD2. V was pared by 3 bases and J by 5 bases, with 6 bases of the junction left unmatched. CDR1 and CDR2 (germline): SGHRS, YFSETQ. The CDR3 has 15 residues. The CDR3 DNA reads as TGCGCCAGCAGCTCGGGACTAGCGGCCAGGGAGACCCAGTACTTC. This translates into CASSSGLAARETQYF.

The CDR3 bases are TGTGCCAGCAGCTTGGGCCTCGGACTAGCTGGCGAGCAGTACTTC. It specifies CASSLGLGLAGEQYF. The chain is built from TRBV5-4 and TRBJ2-7; 8 nucleotides match TRBD2. Trimming took 0 bases from V and 6 from J; bases not matched to a gene: 8. This CDR3 has 15 amino acids. Germline V gives CDR1 SGHNT, CDR2 YYREEE (reference sequence).

The rearrangement joins TRBV7-6 to TRBJ2-2; D is perhaps TRBD2 (5 bases). Between the trimmed V and J ends, which lost 0 bases and 0 bases, there was a span of 8 bases. The CDR3 loop spans 16 amino acids. Germline CDR1 reads SGHVS; CDR2 reads FNYEAQ. The CDR3 DNA reads TGTGCCAGCAGCTTAGCCCTAGCCGCGAACACCGGGGAGCTGTTTTTT. The encoded protein is CASSLALAANTGELFF.